This entry is about one T cell receptor (beta chain). This sample was taken from a study of cytomegalovirus exposure and HLA in healthy donors. As for the study in general: Across around 400 genotyped donors, over 70% landed in the Caucasian-associated ancestry cluster.

The PCR used 60 Vbeta and 13 Jbeta primers. Sequencing used immunoSEQ multiplex PCR; TCRdb keeps in-frame clones, though not all of them. The repertoire holds about 83,000 clones, 60% to 85% seen once, with under 7% in the top ten. The receptor was derived from a man aged 18 to 30 in good health and CMV-seropositive. Sequencing was carried out using PBMCs.

The CDR3 nucleotides are TGTGCCAGCAGCTCGAACCGGGACTGGAACACCGGGGAGCTGTTTTTT. Amino acids: CASSSNRDWNTGELFF. The V gene is TRBV9, the J gene TRBJ2-2, with D possibly being TRBD2 (6 bases). Germline loops: CDR1 SGDLS, CDR2 YYNGEE. This CDR3 is built from 16 residues. V lost 4 bases, J lost 1 base, and 14 bases lay in between.